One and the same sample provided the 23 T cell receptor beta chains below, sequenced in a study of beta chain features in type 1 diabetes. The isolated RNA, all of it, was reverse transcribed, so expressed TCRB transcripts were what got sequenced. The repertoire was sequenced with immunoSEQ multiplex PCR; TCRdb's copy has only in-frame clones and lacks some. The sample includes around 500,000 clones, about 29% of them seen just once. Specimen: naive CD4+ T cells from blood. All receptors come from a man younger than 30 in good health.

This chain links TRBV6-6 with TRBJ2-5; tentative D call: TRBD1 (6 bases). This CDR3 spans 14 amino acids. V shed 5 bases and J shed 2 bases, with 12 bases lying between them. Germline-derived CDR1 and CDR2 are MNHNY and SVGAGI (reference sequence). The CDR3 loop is CASSGQTVQETQYF. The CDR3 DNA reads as TGTGCCAGCAGTGGACAGACCGTACAAGAGACCCAGTACTTC.

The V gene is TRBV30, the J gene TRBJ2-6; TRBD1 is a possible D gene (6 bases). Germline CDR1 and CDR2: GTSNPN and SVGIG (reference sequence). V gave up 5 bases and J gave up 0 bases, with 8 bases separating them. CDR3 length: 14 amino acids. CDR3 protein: CAWDRTSGANVLTF. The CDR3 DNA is TGTGCCTGGGACAGGACCTCTGGGGCCAACGTCCTGACTTTC. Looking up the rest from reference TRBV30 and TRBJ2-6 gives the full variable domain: SQTIHQWPATLVQPVGSPLSLECTVEGTSNPNLYWYRQAAGRGLQLLFYSVGIGQISSEVPQNLSASRPQDRQFILSSKKLLLSDSGFYLCAWDRTSGANVLTFGAGSRLTVL.

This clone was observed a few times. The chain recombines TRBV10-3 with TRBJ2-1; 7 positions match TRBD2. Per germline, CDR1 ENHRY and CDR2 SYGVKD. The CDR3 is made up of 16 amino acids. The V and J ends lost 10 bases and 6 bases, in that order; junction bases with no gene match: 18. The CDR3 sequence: CATRDGREIGLNEQFF. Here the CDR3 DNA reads TGTGCCACCCGTGACGGGCGGGAGATCGGGCTCAATGAGCAGTTCTTC.

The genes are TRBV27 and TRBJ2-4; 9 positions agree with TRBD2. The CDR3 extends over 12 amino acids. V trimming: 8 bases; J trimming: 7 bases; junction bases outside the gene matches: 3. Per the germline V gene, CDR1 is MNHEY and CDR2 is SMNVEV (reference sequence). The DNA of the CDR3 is TGTGCCAGCGCGGGAGGGGAGAACATTCAGTACTTC. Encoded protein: CASAGGENIQYF.

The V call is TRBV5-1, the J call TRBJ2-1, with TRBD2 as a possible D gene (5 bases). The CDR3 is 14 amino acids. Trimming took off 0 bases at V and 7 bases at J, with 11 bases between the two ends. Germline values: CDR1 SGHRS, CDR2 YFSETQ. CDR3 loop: CASSLGGRGNEQFF. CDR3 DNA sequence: TGCGCCAGCAGCTTGGGAGGGCGAGGGAATGAGCAGTTCTTC.

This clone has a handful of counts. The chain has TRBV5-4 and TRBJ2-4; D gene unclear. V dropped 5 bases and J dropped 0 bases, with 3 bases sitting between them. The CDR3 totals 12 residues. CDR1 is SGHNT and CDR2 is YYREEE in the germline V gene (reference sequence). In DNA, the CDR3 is TGTGCCAGCAGTATAGCCAAAAACATTCAGTACTTC. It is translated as CASSIAKNIQYF. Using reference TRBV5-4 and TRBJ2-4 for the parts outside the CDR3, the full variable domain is ETGVTQSPTHLIKTRGQQVTLRCSSQSGHNTVSWYQQALGQGPQFIFQYYREEENGRGNFPPRFSGLQFPNYSSELNVNALELDDSALYLCASSIAKNIQYFGAGTRLSVL.

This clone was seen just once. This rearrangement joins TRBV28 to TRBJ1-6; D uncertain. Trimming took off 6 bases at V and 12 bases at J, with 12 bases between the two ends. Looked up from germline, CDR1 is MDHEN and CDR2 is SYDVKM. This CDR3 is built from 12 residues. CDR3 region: CASRNRPGPLHF. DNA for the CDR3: TGTGCCAGCAGAAACCGGCCTGGACCCCTCCACTTT.

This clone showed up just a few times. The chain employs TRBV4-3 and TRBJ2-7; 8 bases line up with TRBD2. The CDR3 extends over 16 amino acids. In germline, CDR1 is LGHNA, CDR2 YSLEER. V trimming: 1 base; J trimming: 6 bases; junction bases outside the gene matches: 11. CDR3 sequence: CASSQALASGLGEQYF. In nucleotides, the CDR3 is TGCGCCAGCAGCCAAGCTCTGGCTAGCGGGCTTGGCGAGCAGTACTTC.

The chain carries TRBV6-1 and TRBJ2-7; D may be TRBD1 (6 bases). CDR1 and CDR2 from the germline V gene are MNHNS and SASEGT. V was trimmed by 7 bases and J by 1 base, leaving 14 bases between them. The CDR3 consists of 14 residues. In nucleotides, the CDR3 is TGTGCCAGCATAATGCAACAGGGATCCTACGAGCAGTACTTC. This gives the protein CASIMQQGSYEQYF.

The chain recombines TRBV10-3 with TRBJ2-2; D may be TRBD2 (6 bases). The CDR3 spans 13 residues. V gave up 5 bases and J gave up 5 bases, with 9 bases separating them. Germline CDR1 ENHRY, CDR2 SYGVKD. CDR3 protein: CAISSGQTGELFF. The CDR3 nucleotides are TGTGCCATCAGTAGCGGGCAGACCGGGGAGCTGTTTTTT.

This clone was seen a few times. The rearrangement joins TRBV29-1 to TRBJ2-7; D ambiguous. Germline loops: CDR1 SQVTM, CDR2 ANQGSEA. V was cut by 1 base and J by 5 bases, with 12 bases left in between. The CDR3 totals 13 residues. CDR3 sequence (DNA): TGCAGCGTTGAAGGGCAGGTGGTTAACGAGCAGTACTTC. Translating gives CSVEGQVVNEQYF.

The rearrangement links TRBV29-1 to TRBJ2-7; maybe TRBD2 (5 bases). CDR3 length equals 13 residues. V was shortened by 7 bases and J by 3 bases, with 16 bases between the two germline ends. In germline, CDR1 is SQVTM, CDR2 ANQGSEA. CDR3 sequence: CSAAGTESYEQYF. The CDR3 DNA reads TGCAGCGCCGCGGGTACAGAGAGCTACGAGCAGTACTTC.

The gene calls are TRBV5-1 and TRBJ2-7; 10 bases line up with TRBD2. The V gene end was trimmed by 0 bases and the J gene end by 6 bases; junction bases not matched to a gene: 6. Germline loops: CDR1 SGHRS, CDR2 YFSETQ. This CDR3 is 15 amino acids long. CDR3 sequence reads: CASSLAASGRREQYF. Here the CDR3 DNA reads TGCGCCAGCAGCTTGGCGGCTAGCGGGAGACGCGAGCAGTACTTC.

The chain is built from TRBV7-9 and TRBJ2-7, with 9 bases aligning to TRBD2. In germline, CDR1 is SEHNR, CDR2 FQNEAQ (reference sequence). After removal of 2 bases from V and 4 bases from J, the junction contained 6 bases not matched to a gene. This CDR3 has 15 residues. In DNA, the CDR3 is TGTGCCAGCAGCTTATTGATAGCGGGAGATTACGAGCAGTACTTC. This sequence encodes CASSLLIAGDYEQYF.

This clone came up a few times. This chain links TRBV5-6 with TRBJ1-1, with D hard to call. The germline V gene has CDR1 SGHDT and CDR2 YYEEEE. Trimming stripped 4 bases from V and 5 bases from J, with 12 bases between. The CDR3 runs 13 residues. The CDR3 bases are TGTGCCAGCAGCGAAGGAGGATGGACTGAAGCTTTCTTT. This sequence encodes CASSEGGWTEAFF.

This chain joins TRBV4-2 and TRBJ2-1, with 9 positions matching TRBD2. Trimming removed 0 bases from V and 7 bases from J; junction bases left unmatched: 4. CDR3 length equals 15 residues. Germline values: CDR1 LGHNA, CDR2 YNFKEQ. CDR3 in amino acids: CASSQDLAGRNEQFF. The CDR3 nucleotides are TGTGCCAGCAGCCAAGACCTAGCGGGAAGGAATGAGCAGTTCTTC.

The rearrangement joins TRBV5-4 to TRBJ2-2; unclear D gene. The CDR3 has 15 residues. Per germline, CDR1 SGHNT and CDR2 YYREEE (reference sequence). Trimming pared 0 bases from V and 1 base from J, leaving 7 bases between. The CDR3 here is CASSLASVNTGELFF. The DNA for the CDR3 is TGTGCCAGCAGCTTGGCCTCGGTGAACACCGGGGAGCTGTTTTTT.

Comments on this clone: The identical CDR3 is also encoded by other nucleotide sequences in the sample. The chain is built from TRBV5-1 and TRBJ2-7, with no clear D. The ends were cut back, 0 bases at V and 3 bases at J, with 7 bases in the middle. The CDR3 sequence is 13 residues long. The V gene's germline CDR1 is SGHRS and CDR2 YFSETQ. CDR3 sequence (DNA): TGCGCCAGCAGCTTGGGGAGCTACTACGAGCAGTACTTC. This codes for CASSLGSYYEQYF.

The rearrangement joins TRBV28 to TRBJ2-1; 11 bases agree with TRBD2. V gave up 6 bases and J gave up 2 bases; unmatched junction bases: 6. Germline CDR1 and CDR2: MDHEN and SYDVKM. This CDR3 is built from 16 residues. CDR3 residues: CASSSVAGGPYNEQFF. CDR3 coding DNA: TGTGCCAGCAGCTCGGTAGCGGGAGGGCCCTACAATGAGCAGTTCTTC.

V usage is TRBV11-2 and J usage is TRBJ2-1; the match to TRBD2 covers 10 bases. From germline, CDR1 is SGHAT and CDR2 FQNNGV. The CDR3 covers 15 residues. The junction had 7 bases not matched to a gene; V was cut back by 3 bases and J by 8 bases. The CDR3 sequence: CASSFSSGSVHEQFF. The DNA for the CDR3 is TGTGCCAGCAGCTTCTCTAGCGGGAGTGTCCATGAGCAGTTCTTC. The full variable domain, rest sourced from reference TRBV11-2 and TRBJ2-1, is EAGVAQSPRYKIIEKRQSVAFWCNPISGHATLYWYQQILGQGPKLLIQFQNNGVVDDSQLPKDRFSAERLKGVDSTLKIQPAKLEDSAVYLCASSFSSGSVHEQFFGPGTRLTVL.

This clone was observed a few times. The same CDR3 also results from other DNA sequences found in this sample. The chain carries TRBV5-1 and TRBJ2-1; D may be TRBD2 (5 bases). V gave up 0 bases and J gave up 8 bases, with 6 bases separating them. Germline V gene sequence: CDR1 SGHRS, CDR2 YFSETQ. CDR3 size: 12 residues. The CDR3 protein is CASSLGGYEQFF. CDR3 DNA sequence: TGCGCCAGCAGCTTGGGAGGGTATGAGCAGTTCTTC. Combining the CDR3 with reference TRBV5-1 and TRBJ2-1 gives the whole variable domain KAGVTQTPRYLIKTRGQQVTLSCSPISGHRSVSWYQQTPGQGLQFLFEYFSETQRNKGNFPGRFSGRQFSNSRSEMNVSTLELGDSALYLCASSLGGYEQFFGPGTRLTVL.

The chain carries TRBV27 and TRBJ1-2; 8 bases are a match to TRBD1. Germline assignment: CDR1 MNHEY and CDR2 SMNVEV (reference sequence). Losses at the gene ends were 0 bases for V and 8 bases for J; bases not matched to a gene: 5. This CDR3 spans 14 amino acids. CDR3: CASSLSWTGTGYTF. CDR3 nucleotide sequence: TGTGCCAGCAGTTTATCCTGGACAGGGACAGGCTACACCTTC.

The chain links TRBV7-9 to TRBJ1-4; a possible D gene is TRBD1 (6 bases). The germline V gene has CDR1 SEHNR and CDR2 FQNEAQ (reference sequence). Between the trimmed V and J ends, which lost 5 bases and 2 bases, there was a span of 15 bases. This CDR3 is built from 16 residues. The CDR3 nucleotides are TGTGCCAGCAGCACCCCAGGGGATCCCACTAATGAAAAACTGTTTTTT. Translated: CASSTPGDPTNEKLFF.